The clone carrying this T cell receptor beta chain is a singleton in its sample. Its antigen is unknown. TCRdb keeps only in-frame clones here, not all; method: immunoSEQ multiplex PCR. The repertoire holds 45,000 to 75,000 clones, with about 85% as singletons. V lost 3 bases and J lost 5, with 11 bases in between. CDR1 is SGDLS and CDR2 is YYNGEE in the germline V gene. The CDR3 spans 14 residues. The data were obtained in a study of identifying expanded T cells in peripheral blood. During the collection period, no donor immune events like infections were recorded. Findings and limits, study-wide: Clone count variance between roughly 2-week samples rose with total template count. Technical replicates showed around 1.2 changed clones; two weeks approximately 16; four weeks 19.

The chain joins TRBV9 to TRBJ2-2; D assignment may be TRBD1 or TRBD2 (6 bases each). The source of this sequence is a person aged 18-69 years in good health. The sequenced sample consisted of blood. The CDR3 sequence: CASSAPGATGELFF. The DNA of the CDR3 is TGTGCCAGCAGCGCCCCGGGGGCGACCGGGGAGCTGTTTTTT.